Listed here are 10 T cell receptor beta chains from one sample, sequenced in a study of monozygotic twins with inflammatory bowel disease. From the 5' RACE reads, TCRdb lists one entry per CDR3 protein and no DNA. This sample's table reports about 300,000 distinct CDR3 sequences. The specimen was blood. All receptors come from a human donor with ulcerative colitis or Crohn's disease, or a healthy co-twin of an affected twin (not recorded which).

The V call is TRBV5-1, the J call TRBJ1-3. Germline V gene data show CDR1 as SGHRS and CDR2 as YFSETQ. The CDR3 covers 14 residues. The CDR3 here is CASSFDSSGNTIYF.

CDR3: CATSRSSPGLTTDTQYF. The chain uses TRBV15 and TRBJ2-3; without DNA, the TCRdb call of TRBD2 cannot be checked. The germline V gene encodes CDR1 LNHNV and CDR2 YYDKDF (reference sequence). The CDR3 totals 17 residues.

This chain uses TRBV20-1 with TRBJ2-7; the TRBD1 assignment by TCRdb is unverifiable without DNA. The CDR3 loop spans 13 amino acids. The germline gives CDR1 DFQATT, CDR2 SNEGSKA (reference sequence). The CDR3 protein is CSARTGVPYEQYF.

The rearrangement links TRBV18 to TRBJ2-3. This CDR3 is built from 15 residues. Germline V gives CDR1 KGHSH, CDR2 LQKENI. The CDR3 reads CASSPQGALTDTQYF.

The gene calls are TRBV7-2 and TRBJ1-6. Germline V CDR1 and CDR2: SGHTA, FQGNSA. This CDR3 contains 15 residues. CDR3 amino acids: CASSLYGGNNSPLHF.

This sequence joins TRBV18 and TRBJ2-1. The CDR3 runs to 12 residues. The germline V gene has CDR1 KGHSH and CDR2 LQKENI. The chain's CDR3 is CASSPLGNEQFF.

The V call is TRBV9, the J call TRBJ1-1. The CDR3 runs to 13 residues. The germline V gene encodes CDR1 SGDLS and CDR2 YYNGEE. The CDR3: CASSVGGRSEAFF.

This chain connects TRBV19 to TRBJ2-5; TCRdb calls TRBD1, which cannot be checked without DNA. This CDR3 has 14 residues. From germline, CDR1 is LNHDA and CDR2 SQIVND (reference sequence). This chain's CDR3 is CASSLGQLQETQYF.

V usage is TRBV12-3 or TRBV12-4 and J usage is TRBJ2-7; TCRdb indicates TRBD1, and absent DNA this call remains unverified. The CDR3 sequence is 11 residues long. CDR3 residues: CASSTGLEQYF.

The chain recombines TRBV7-2 with TRBJ2-3; TCRdb lists TRBD1, though no DNA is available to test this call. CDR3 length equals 17 residues. Germline CDR1 SGHTA, CDR2 FQGNSA. The CDR3 reads CASSLRSLGVSTDTQYF.